Below are 26 T cell receptor beta chains sequenced from a single sample in a study of Ad26.COV2.S vaccination and SARS-CoV-2 variants. Indicated treatment: around 19 received Ad26.COV2.S at low or high dose, single or two shots; several received placebo; per-sample allocation not given. Day 63 following the first vaccine or placebo injection was when the samples were taken. Repertoires were generated with immunoSEQ multiplex PCR, while TCRdb's copy carries only in-frame clones and drops some. The repertoire holds just over 350,000 clones, 85% seen once, with roughly 3.3% in the top ten. The starting material was peripheral blood, obtained in a trial of Ad26.COV2.S vaccine versus placebo. The receptors come from a person between 18 and 65 years old who received the Ad26.COV2.S COVID-19 vaccine or a placebo.

The gene calls are TRBV5-1 and TRBJ2-7; 9 bases agree with TRBD2. CDR1 is SGHRS and CDR2 is YFSETQ in the germline V gene. Germline trimming cut 0 bases from V and 4 bases from J; bases unmatched to any gene: 5. The CDR3 covers 15 residues. CDR3 residues: CASSLGAGGPYEQYF. CDR3 DNA: TGCGCCAGCAGCTTGGGTGCGGGAGGGCCGTACGAGCAGTACTTC.

J is TRBJ2-1 and V is TRBV21-1; TRBD2 is the table's D call, not checked against the DNA. TRBV21-1 is assigned pseudogene status. This CDR3 is 18 amino acids long. Here the CDR3 DNA reads TGTGCCAGCAGCAAAAGGGGACTAGCGGGGAGGGACTACAATGAGCAGTTCTTC. It encodes CASSKRGLAGRDYNEQFF.

The V gene is TRBV4-3, the J gene TRBJ2-7, with D unclear. V was cut by 3 bases and J by 3 bases, with 9 bases left in between. Germline V gene lookup returns CDR1 LGHNA and CDR2 YSLEER. This CDR3 has 13 amino acids. CDR3 DNA: TGCGCCAGCAGCCACGGAATAGGCTACGAGCAGTACTTC. It is translated as CASSHGIGYEQYF.

This chain links TRBV7-8 with TRBJ2-3; D is undetermined. V lost 5 bases to trimming and J lost 5 bases, with 8 bases between them. Germline CDR1 is SGHVS and CDR2 is FQNEAQ. CDR3 size: 12 residues. CDR3 DNA sequence: TGTGCCAGCAGCCCCCCCGTAGATACGCAGTATTTT. Translating it yields CASSPPVDTQYF. Full variable domain (missing parts from reference TRBV7-8 and TRBJ2-3): GAGVSQSPRYKVAKRGQDVALRCDPISGHVSLFWYQQALGQGPEFLTYFQNEAQLDKSGLPSDRFFAERPEGSVSTLKIQRTQQEDSAVYLCASSPPVDTQYFGPGTRLTVL.

This chain joins TRBV2 and TRBJ2-1; D is ambiguous. The CDR3 has 15 amino acids. The germline gives CDR1 SNHLY, CDR2 FYNNEI. V lost 3 bases and J 7 bases, leaving 16 bases between the germline ends. The CDR3 loop reads CASSDSRTVRNEQFF. The DNA for the CDR3 is TGTGCCAGCAGTGACTCCCGCACTGTAAGGAATGAGCAGTTCTTC.

The gene calls are TRBV2 and TRBJ1-4, with D hard to call. From germline, CDR1 is SNHLY and CDR2 FYNNEI. CDR3 length: 14 amino acids. V dropped 6 bases and J dropped 7 bases, with 15 bases sitting between them. The CDR3 nucleotides read TGTGCCAGCAGAGTAGGGTTTCTTGGTGAAAAACTGTTTTTT. Translation gives CASRVGFLGEKLFF.

The chain combines TRBV30 with TRBJ1-2; D is possibly TRBD1 (6 bases). With 0 bases removed from V and 8 bases from J, the gap between germline ends came to 22 bases. The length of the CDR3 is 16 residues. Germline CDR1 reads GTSNPN; CDR2 reads SVGIG (reference sequence). CDR3 residues: CAWSVQGGLGFRGYTF. CDR3 nucleotide sequence: TGTGCCTGGAGTGTACAAGGGGGTCTAGGGTTTCGGGGCTACACCTTC.

CDR3 sequence reads: CASSRIQDVYYGYTF. The CDR3 DNA is TGTGCCAGCAGTCGGATTCAGGACGTATACTATGGCTACACCTTC. The V gene is TRBV28, the J gene TRBJ1-2; D remains ambiguous. Trimming cost V 5 bases and J 3 bases, with 16 bases left between them. In germline, CDR1 is MDHEN, CDR2 SYDVKM. CDR3 length equals 15 residues.

This rearrangement joins TRBV9 to TRBJ1-6; TRBD1 is a possible D gene (5 bases). The CDR3 has 15 residues. Germline-derived CDR1 and CDR2 are SGDLS and YYNGEE. V dropped 0 bases and J dropped 9 bases, with 13 bases sitting between them. CDR3 nucleotides: TGTGCCAGCAGCGTAGCTACCGACAGTTCTTCACCCCTCCACTTT. Translation: CASSVATDSSSPLHF. The whole variable domain, remainder taken from reference TRBV9 and TRBJ1-6, is DSGVTQTPKHLITATGQRVTLRCSPRSGDLSVYWYQQSLDQGLQFLIQYYNGEERAKGNILERFSAQQFPDLHSELNLSSLELGDSALYFCASSVATDSSSPLHFGNGTRLTVT.

V and J are TRBV5-4 and TRBJ2-2, with 10 nucleotides matching TRBD1. There are 17 residues in the CDR3. Germline values: CDR1 SGHNT, CDR2 YYREEE (reference sequence). The V segment lost 4 bases and the J segment 6 bases; nucleotides outside the gene matches: 12. In DNA, the CDR3 is TGTGCCAGCAGCGCAGGGACAGGGGCTCCGGCTGCCGGGGAGCTGTTTTTT. Its translation: CASSAGTGAPAAGELFF.

J is TRBJ1-2 and V is TRBV5-4, with D perhaps TRBD1 (6 bases). V was trimmed by 0 bases and J by 8 bases, leaving 17 bases between them. CDR3 size: 15 residues. The V gene's germline CDR1 is SGHNT and CDR2 YYREEE (reference sequence). As DNA, the CDR3 is TGTGCCAGCAGCTTGGCCCCAACAGGGTTCACCGGCTACACCTTC. It codes for CASSLAPTGFTGYTF.

The chain carries TRBV5-1 and TRBJ2-7; D is unresolved. Germline CDR1 is SGHRS and CDR2 is YFSETQ. The CDR3 loop spans 15 amino acids. The ends were cut back, 0 bases at V and 2 bases at J, with 12 bases in the middle. Here the CDR3 reads CASSLGPAATYEQYF. CDR3 coding DNA: TGCGCCAGCAGCTTGGGTCCGGCAGCCACCTACGAGCAGTACTTC.

The chain has TRBV30 and TRBJ2-3; 8 bases line up with TRBD2. V lost 0 bases and J lost 8; bases outside the gene matches: 7. The CDR3 has 14 residues. Germline CDR1 GTSNPN, CDR2 SVGIG (reference sequence). The CDR3 protein is CAWSVTPLAGTQYF. The CDR3 bases are TGTGCCTGGAGTGTAACGCCCCTAGCGGGTACGCAGTATTTT.

The chain joins TRBV7-8 to TRBJ2-1; D is possibly TRBD2 (6 bases). CDR3 length: 15 amino acids. Looked up from germline, CDR1 is SGHVS and CDR2 is FQNEAQ. V shed 4 bases and J shed 3 bases, with 13 bases lying between them. The chain's CDR3 is CASSSTGLHYNEQFF. In DNA, the CDR3 is TGTGCCAGCAGCTCCACGGGACTCCACTACAATGAGCAGTTCTTC.

This clone appeared a few times. V and J are TRBV7-9 and TRBJ1-3; maybe TRBD1 (5 bases). V dropped 6 bases and J dropped 0 bases, with 9 bases sitting between them. CDR3 length equals 14 residues. The V gene's germline CDR1 is SEHNR and CDR2 FQNEAQ (reference sequence). The CDR3 region is CASRDTRSGNTIYF. The CDR3 DNA reads TGTGCCAGCAGGGACACGCGCTCTGGAAACACCATATATTTT.

This rearrangement joins TRBV18 to TRBJ1-6; D gene ambiguous. The germline V gene encodes CDR1 KGHSH and CDR2 LQKENI. Trimming removed 2 bases at V and 0 bases at J, with 5 bases between. The CDR3 runs to 15 residues. CDR3 residues: CASSPTDSYNSPLHF. In DNA form, the CDR3 reads TGTGCCAGCTCACCAACAGACTCCTATAATTCACCCCTCCACTTT.

The gene calls are TRBV9 and TRBJ2-3; 10 bases align to TRBD2. Germline-derived CDR1 and CDR2 are SGDLS and YYNGEE. The CDR3 is 17 residues long. After removal of 0 bases from V and 3 bases from J, the junction contained 7 bases not matched to a gene. CDR3 coding DNA: TGTGCCAGCAGCGTAGGTGATAGCGGGAGGCCTACAGATACGCAGTATTTT. Translated: CASSVGDSGRPTDTQYF.

This sequence joins TRBV5-1 and TRBJ2-3, with TRBD2 matching 10 bases. Germline V gives CDR1 SGHRS, CDR2 YFSETQ. V was pared by 2 bases and J by 0 bases, with 3 bases of the junction left unmatched. This CDR3 has 16 residues. CDR3 protein: CASSFIAGGSTDTQYF. For the CDR3, the DNA is TGCGCCAGCAGCTTCATAGCGGGGGGAAGCACAGATACGCAGTATTTT.

The chain recombines TRBV9 with TRBJ1-6, with no clear D. Germline CDR1 reads SGDLS; CDR2 reads YYNGEE. Trimming removed 5 bases from V and 0 bases from J, with 9 bases in between. CDR3 length: 15 amino acids. CDR3 sequence: CASSDRSSYNSPLHF. CDR3 sequence (DNA): TGTGCCAGCAGTGACCGTAGCTCCTATAATTCACCCCTCCACTTT.

The V and J genes are TRBV30 and TRBJ1-6; 8 bases agree with TRBD1. The CDR3 runs to 17 residues. The junction had 11 bases not matched to a gene; V was cut back by 1 base and J by 6 bases. Per the germline V gene, CDR1 is GTSNPN and CDR2 is SVGIG (reference sequence). CDR3 residues: CAWSAERTGIRNSPLHF. Written as DNA, the CDR3 is TGTGCCTGGAGTGCCGAAAGGACAGGGATCCGTAATTCACCCCTCCACTTT.

The J gene is TRBJ2-3, the V gene TRBV5-1; TRBD2 matches 9 bases. Looked up from germline, CDR1 is SGHRS and CDR2 is YFSETQ. The CDR3 is made up of 16 amino acids. V was clipped by 4 bases and J by 8 bases; unmatched bases: 14. In DNA form, the CDR3 reads TGCGCCAGCAGCATAGAGCCGGGACTAGCTTCAGGTACGCAGTATTTT. Protein product: CASSIEPGLASGTQYF.

This rearrangement joins TRBV7-6 to TRBJ1-6; D is uncertain. Looked up from germline, CDR1 is SGHVS and CDR2 is FNYEAQ. The CDR3 totals 15 residues. V lost 1 base to trimming and J lost 7 bases, with 11 bases between them. This CDR3 is CASSLEPGKNSPLHF. CDR3 nucleotides: TGTGCCAGCAGCTTAGAACCGGGCAAGAATTCACCCCTCCACTTT.

This rearrangement joins TRBV28 to TRBJ2-3; 9 nucleotides line up with TRBD2. With 6 bases clipped from V and 2 bases from J, the junction kept 12 bases outside the gene matches. Germline V lookup: CDR1 MDHEN, CDR2 SYDVKM. The CDR3 contains 17 residues. This CDR3 reads CASSSGPIAGVTDTQYF. DNA of the CDR3: TGTGCCAGCAGCTCCGGCCCTATAGCGGGGGTCACAGATACGCAGTATTTT.

V is TRBV30 and J is TRBJ1-4; 9 bases are shared with TRBD1. The CDR3 is 15 amino acids. Unmatched junction bases numbered 8, after V lost 2 bases and J lost 7 bases. Germline V gene sequence: CDR1 GTSNPN, CDR2 SVGIG (reference sequence). The CDR3 region is CAWSPGTGNIEKLFF. The CDR3, as DNA: TGTGCCTGGAGTCCCGGGACAGGGAACATTGAAAAACTGTTTTTT.

The rearrangement links TRBV19 to TRBJ2-5; the match to TRBD1 covers 10 bases. The CDR3 is 15 amino acids. The trim removed 6 bases at V and 7 bases at J, leaving 11 bases unmatched. In germline, CDR1 is LNHDA, CDR2 SQIVND (reference sequence). DNA of the CDR3: TGTGCCAGTAGGCGGGACAGGGGATGGTTTGCGACCCAGTACTTC. It is translated as CASRRDRGWFATQYF.

V usage is TRBV10-3 and J usage is TRBJ2-2; 10 nucleotides line up with TRBD2. Germline V CDR1 and CDR2: ENHRY, SYGVKD. This CDR3 spans 16 amino acids. The trim removed 4 bases at V and 0 bases at J, leaving 2 bases unmatched. CDR3 sequence (DNA): TGTGCCATCAGTGGGACTAGCGGACCGAACACCGGGGAGCTGTTTTTT. It specifies CAISGTSGPNTGELFF.